Listed here are 15 T cell receptor beta chains from one sample, sequenced in a study of blood T cell repertoires in COVID-19. The method was immunoSEQ multiplex PCR; TCRdb's version includes in-frame clones alone and lacks a portion of them. This sample carries under 250,000 clones, 80% to 90% of them seen once, and the ten largest clones take under 14%. Source material: peripheral blood. The source is a man aged 50 to 59 with COVID-19, enrolled during active disease.

This chain links TRBV28 with TRBJ1-1; 9 bases map to TRBD1. Per the germline V gene, CDR1 is MDHEN and CDR2 is SYDVKM. The CDR3 sequence is 14 residues long. After removal of 8 bases from V and 2 bases from J, the junction contained 6 bases not matched to a gene. The CDR3 nucleotides are TGTGCCAGCTATGGGACAGGGATAAACACTGAAGCTTTCTTT. Its protein is CASYGTGINTEAFF.

The chain couples TRBV3-1 (or the pseudogene TRBV3-2) to TRBJ2-7; tentatively, D is TRBD2 (5 bases). The CDR3 is made up of 13 amino acids. Trimming took 4 bases from V and 2 from J, leaving 9 bases between them. From germline, CDR1 is LGHDT and CDR2 YNNKEL (reference sequence). CDR3 loop: CASSRGSTYEQYF. CDR3 DNA sequence: TGTGCCAGCAGCCGCGGGTCTACCTACGAGCAGTACTTC.

J is TRBJ1-5 and V is TRBV7-9; perhaps TRBD1 as D (6 bases). Germline V gene data show CDR1 as SEHNR and CDR2 as FQNEAQ (reference sequence). Trimming left V 5 bases short and J 1 base short, with 9 bases between. This CDR3 spans 14 amino acids. CDR3 sequence reads: CASSRTESNQPQHF. The DNA for the CDR3 is TGTGCCAGCAGCCGGACAGAAAGCAATCAGCCCCAGCATTTT. Based on the CDR3 plus reference TRBV7-9 and TRBJ1-5, the full variable domain is DTGVSQNPRHKITKRGQNVTFRCDPISEHNRLYWYRQTLGQGPEFLTYFQNEAQLEKSRLLSDRFSAERPKGSFSTLEIQRTEQGDSAMYLCASSRTESNQPQHFGDGTRLSIL.

The chain carries TRBV14 and TRBJ2-7, with a tentative D call TRBD1 (6 bases). This CDR3 region has 14 residues. Trimming took off 4 bases at V and 3 bases at J, with 13 bases between the two ends. Germline loops: CDR1 SGHDN, CDR2 FVKESK. The CDR3 DNA follows: TGTGCCAGCAGCCGTACAGGGACGGGCTACGAGCAGTACTTC. It encodes CASSRTGTGYEQYF.

The chain combines TRBV6-6 with TRBJ2-5, with D perhaps matching TRBD1 (6 bases). Germline loops: CDR1 MNHNY, CDR2 SVGAGI (reference sequence). The CDR3 runs to 16 residues. The V end lost 7 bases, the J end lost 4 bases, and 22 bases lay between the germline ends. The CDR3 bases are TGTGCCAGCACGATAAAGACAGGCGTCTCGGGAGAGACCCAGTACTTC. This translates into CASTIKTGVSGETQYF.

The V call is TRBV5-8, the J call TRBJ1-5; maybe TRBD1 (5 bases). Per the germline V gene, CDR1 is SGHTS and CDR2 is YDEGEE. The CDR3 runs 17 residues. The ends were cut back, 0 bases at V and 1 base at J, with 14 bases in the middle. The CDR3 DNA follows: TGTGCCAGCAGCTTGGCCGAGCGGAGGGACAGCAATCAGCCCCAGCATTTT. It specifies CASSLAERRDSNQPQHF.

In this sample, this clone turned up once. The chain is built from TRBV6-5 and TRBJ2-7, with D possibly matching TRBD2 (5 bases). Germline V lookup: CDR1 MNHEY, CDR2 SVGAGI. This CDR3 comprises 13 residues. V lost 4 bases and J 3 bases, leaving 10 bases between the germline ends. For the CDR3, the DNA is TGTGCCAGCAGTTCCCGACGGGACTACGAGCAGTACTTC. Translating gives CASSSRRDYEQYF.

For the CDR3, the DNA is TGTGCCAGCAGCTCGCTGACAGGGGGCATCTCCTACGAGCAGTACTTC. Translation gives CASSSLTGGISYEQYF. The chain employs TRBV5-4 and TRBJ2-7; 10 bases line up with TRBD1. The CDR3 runs 16 residues. Germline V gene data show CDR1 as SGHNT and CDR2 as YYREEE (reference sequence). Trimming removed 3 bases from V and 0 bases from J; junction bases left unmatched: 6.

V usage is TRBV28 and J usage is TRBJ2-4; D perhaps matches TRBD1 (6 bases). This CDR3 region has 15 residues. The germline V gene encodes CDR1 MDHEN and CDR2 SYDVKM. V was cut by 6 bases and J by 0 bases, with 12 bases left in between. As DNA, the CDR3 is TGTGCCAGCAGATCGGACAGACTAGCCAAAAACATTCAGTACTTC. The encoded protein is CASRSDRLAKNIQYF.

The chain couples TRBV28 to TRBJ1-5, with D perhaps matching TRBD1 (5 bases). In germline, CDR1 is MDHEN, CDR2 SYDVKM. Deletions cut 8 bases from V and 2 bases from J, with 16 bases between. This CDR3 contains 15 residues. The CDR3: CASSTQGWGNQPQHF. DNA of the CDR3: TGTGCCAGCTCCACTCAGGGTTGGGGCAATCAGCCCCAGCATTTT. Looking up the rest from reference TRBV28 and TRBJ1-5 gives the full variable domain: DVKVTQSSRYLVKRTGEKVFLECVQDMDHENMFWYRQDPGLGLRLIYFSYDVKMKEKGDIPEGYSVSREKKERFSLILESASTNQTSMYLCASSTQGWGNQPQHFGDGTRLSIL.

The chain links TRBV11-2 to TRBJ1-3; 7 nucleotides match TRBD1. This CDR3 spans 18 amino acids. V trimming: 5 bases; J trimming: 1 base; junction bases outside the gene matches: 14. The germline gives CDR1 SGHAT, CDR2 FQNNGV. The CDR3 is CASSPNLRDRDSGNTIYF. The DNA for the CDR3 is TGTGCCAGCAGCCCCAACCTCCGGGACAGAGATTCTGGAAACACCATATATTTT.

This rearrangement joins TRBV27 to TRBJ2-7; maybe TRBD1 (6 bases). This CDR3 is 15 amino acids long. The germline V gene has CDR1 MNHEY and CDR2 SMNVEV (reference sequence). Trimming cost V 5 bases and J 3 bases, with 17 bases left between them. CDR3 coding DNA: TGTGCCAGCAGTACGGCCAACAGGGAATACTACGAGCAGTACTTC. Translation gives CASSTANREYYEQYF.

V is TRBV27 and J is TRBJ1-5, with D possibly TRBD1 on 5 matching bases. Germline values: CDR1 MNHEY, CDR2 SMNVEV (reference sequence). The V and J ends lost 3 bases and 0 bases respectively, with 12 bases between them. The CDR3 runs 16 residues. Here the CDR3 DNA reads TGTGCCAGCAGTTTTGACAGAGATAATAGCAATCAGCCCCAGCATTTT. Its translation is CASSFDRDNSNQPQHF.

This chain uses TRBV6-2 or TRBV6-3 with TRBJ1-2; 7 nucleotides agree with TRBD1. The V gene end was trimmed by 5 bases and the J gene end by 0 bases; junction bases not matched to a gene: 3. Germline CDR1 and CDR2: MNHEY and SVGEGT. The CDR3 has 14 amino acids. The CDR3 is CASSVGQTNYGYTF. The CDR3 coding sequence is TGTGCCAGCAGTGTGGGACAGACTAACTATGGCTACACCTTC.

The chain uses TRBV11-2 and TRBJ2-7; D is possibly TRBD1 (5 bases). CDR1 is SGHAT and CDR2 is FQNNGV in the germline V gene. Trimming shortened V by 2 bases and J by 6 bases, and 20 bases separated the two germline ends. CDR3 length: 16 amino acids. The CDR3 region is CASSLLRGRTTGEQYF. For the CDR3, the DNA is TGTGCCAGCAGCTTATTAAGGGGCAGAACTACTGGCGAGCAGTACTTC.